These 11 T cell receptor beta chains were sequenced from one sample in a study of read filtering for tumor transcriptome and immune sequencing. Molecular barcoded adaptors covering alpha/delta and beta/gamma chains were used on about 390 ng RNA. TCRdb ran MiXCR on the reads and lists one entry per CDR3 protein. The profile shows tens of thousands of distinct CDR3 sequences, about a fifth of them singletons. Input material: a population of CD138-negative cells sorted from bone marrow. The receptors derive from a donor aged 40 or older with multiple myeloma.

The table lists this clonotype with a few counts. The gene calls are TRBV20-1 and TRBJ2-1; 11 bases are shared with TRBD2. The CDR3 consists of 16 residues. Germline V CDR1 and CDR2: DFQATT, SNEGSKA (reference sequence). Trimming cost V 0 bases and J 4 bases; bases outside gene matches: 5. The CDR3 loop is CSAREGSGRAYNEQFF. In nucleotides, the CDR3 is TGCAGTGCTAGAGAGGGTAGCGGGAGGGCTTACAATGAGCAGTTCTTC.

This clonotype came up many times. The chain has TRBV27 and TRBJ2-3, with TRBD2 matching over 16 bases. The V gene's germline CDR1 is MNHEY and CDR2 SMNVEV (reference sequence). The CDR3 loop spans 16 amino acids. With 2 bases clipped from V and 5 bases from J, the junction kept 1 base outside the gene matches. CDR3 nucleotide sequence: TGTGCCAGCAGTTTAGGGACTAGCGGGGGGGAAGATACGCAGTATTTT. The encoded protein is CASSLGTSGGEDTQYF.

A word on this clonotype: A much larger clone lies one base from this, so it may be a read error. V gene TRBV6-5 combines with J gene TRBJ1-5; possibly TRBD1 for D (5 bases). The CDR3 spans 13 residues. Germline V gene data show CDR1 as MNHEY and CDR2 as SVGAGI. The CDR3 DNA is TGTGCCAGCAGTTACTCCAGGGAGGAGCCCCGGCATTTT. Protein: CASSYSREEPRHF.

For this clonotype: A read error may explain this, as a much larger clone is one base away. The chain carries TRBV28 and TRBJ2-3, with 8 bases fitting TRBD1. The CDR3 spans 13 residues. Looked up from germline, CDR1 is MDHEN and CDR2 is SYDVKM. The chain's CDR3 is CASGQGGTDTQCF. DNA for the CDR3: TGTGCCAGTGGACAGGGAGGAACAGATACGCAGTGTTTT.

The table lists this clonotype with many counts. The chain combines TRBV20-1 with TRBJ2-5, with 7 bases fitting TRBD1. The CDR3 is 13 residues long. V lost 6 bases to trimming and J lost 2 bases; unmatched junction nucleotides: 6. The germline CDR1 and CDR2 sequences are DFQATT and SNEGSKA (reference sequence). This chain's CDR3 is CSAQGGQQETQYF. CDR3 nucleotide sequence: TGCAGTGCCCAAGGGGGACAGCAAGAGACCCAGTACTTC.

The chain combines TRBV5-4 with TRBJ2-2; TRBD2 matches 9 bases. CDR1 is SGHNT and CDR2 is YYREEE in the germline V gene (reference sequence). The CDR3 extends over 15 amino acids. Germline trimming cut 4 bases from V and 2 bases from J; bases unmatched to any gene: 3. This chain's CDR3 is CASSLTSGNTGELFF. The CDR3 bases are TGTGCCAGCAGCCTGACTAGCGGCAACACCGGGGAGCTGTTTTTT. Looking up the rest from reference TRBV5-4 and TRBJ2-2 gives the full variable domain: ETGVTQSPTHLIKTRGQQVTLRCSSQSGHNTVSWYQQALGQGPQFIFQYYREEENGRGNFPPRFSGLQFPNYSSELNVNALELDDSALYLCASSLTSGNTGELFFGEGSRLTVL.

This clonotype was seen many times. V gene TRBV29-1 combines with J gene TRBJ2-1, with no clear D. CDR3 size: 14 residues. Trimming stripped 6 bases from V and 0 bases from J, with 12 bases between. Germline-derived CDR1 and CDR2 are SQVTM and ANQGSEA. CDR3 loop: CSVGRPASYNEQFF. Written as DNA, the CDR3 is TGCAGCGTCGGAAGGCCAGCCTCCTACAATGAGCAGTTCTTC.

Regarding this clonotype: Mismatch with germline at one junction end may stem from a read error. The V gene is TRBV6-1, the J gene TRBJ2-7; the D gene could be TRBD1 or TRBD2 (5 bases each). This CDR3 region has 14 residues. Germline CDR1 is MNHNS and CDR2 is SASEGT. The CDR3 DNA sequence: TGCGCCACCTCCCGTGGGACCGAGAGCTACGAGCGGTACTTC. This gives the protein CATSRGTESYERYF.

In this sample, this clonotype turned up many times. The rearrangement links TRBV20-1 to TRBJ1-5; D call uncertain. Trimming cost V 3 bases and J 6 bases, with 9 bases left between them. The CDR3 sequence is 12 residues long. Per the germline V gene, CDR1 is DFQATT and CDR2 is SNEGSKA (reference sequence). This CDR3 reads CSARLAGQPQHF. The CDR3 region has the DNA TGCAGTGCTAGGCTCGCGGGTCAGCCCCAGCATTTT.

About this clonotype itself: Given a much more abundant clone one base away, this may be a read error. The chain links TRBV20-1 to TRBJ2-5, with 9 bases fitting TRBD1. Looked up from germline, CDR1 is DFQATT and CDR2 is SNEGSKA (reference sequence). Trimming took 5 bases from V and 4 from J; bases not matched to a gene: 14. This CDR3 is built from 16 residues. The CDR3 is CSASYHRGPGGETQYF. CDR3 nucleotides: TGCAGTGCTTCGTACCACAGGGGGCCTGGTGGAGAGACCCAGTACTTC.

Comments on this clonotype: A much more abundant neighbour one base away suggests this may be a read error. The V call is TRBV2, the J call TRBJ2-1; D gene uncertain. CDR1 and CDR2 from the germline V gene are SNHLY and FYNNEI. The CDR3 sequence is 15 residues long. The CDR3 spells CVRALELRPYNEQFF. Written as DNA, the CDR3 is TGTGTCAGAGCGTTAGAGCTCCGACCTTACAATGAGCAGTTCTTC.